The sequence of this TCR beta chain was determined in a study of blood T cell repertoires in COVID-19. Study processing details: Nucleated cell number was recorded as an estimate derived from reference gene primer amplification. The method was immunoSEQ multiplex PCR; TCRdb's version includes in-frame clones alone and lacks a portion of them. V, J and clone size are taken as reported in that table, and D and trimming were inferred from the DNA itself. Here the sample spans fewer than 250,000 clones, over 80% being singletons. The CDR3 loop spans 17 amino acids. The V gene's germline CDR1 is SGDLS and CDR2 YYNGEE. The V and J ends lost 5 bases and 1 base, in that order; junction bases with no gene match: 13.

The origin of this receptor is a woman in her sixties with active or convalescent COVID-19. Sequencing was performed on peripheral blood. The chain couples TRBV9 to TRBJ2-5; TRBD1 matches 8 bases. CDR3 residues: CASSPSLGTGPQETQYF. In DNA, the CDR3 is TGTGCCAGCAGTCCGAGCCTAGGGACAGGCCCCCAAGAGACCCAGTACTTC.